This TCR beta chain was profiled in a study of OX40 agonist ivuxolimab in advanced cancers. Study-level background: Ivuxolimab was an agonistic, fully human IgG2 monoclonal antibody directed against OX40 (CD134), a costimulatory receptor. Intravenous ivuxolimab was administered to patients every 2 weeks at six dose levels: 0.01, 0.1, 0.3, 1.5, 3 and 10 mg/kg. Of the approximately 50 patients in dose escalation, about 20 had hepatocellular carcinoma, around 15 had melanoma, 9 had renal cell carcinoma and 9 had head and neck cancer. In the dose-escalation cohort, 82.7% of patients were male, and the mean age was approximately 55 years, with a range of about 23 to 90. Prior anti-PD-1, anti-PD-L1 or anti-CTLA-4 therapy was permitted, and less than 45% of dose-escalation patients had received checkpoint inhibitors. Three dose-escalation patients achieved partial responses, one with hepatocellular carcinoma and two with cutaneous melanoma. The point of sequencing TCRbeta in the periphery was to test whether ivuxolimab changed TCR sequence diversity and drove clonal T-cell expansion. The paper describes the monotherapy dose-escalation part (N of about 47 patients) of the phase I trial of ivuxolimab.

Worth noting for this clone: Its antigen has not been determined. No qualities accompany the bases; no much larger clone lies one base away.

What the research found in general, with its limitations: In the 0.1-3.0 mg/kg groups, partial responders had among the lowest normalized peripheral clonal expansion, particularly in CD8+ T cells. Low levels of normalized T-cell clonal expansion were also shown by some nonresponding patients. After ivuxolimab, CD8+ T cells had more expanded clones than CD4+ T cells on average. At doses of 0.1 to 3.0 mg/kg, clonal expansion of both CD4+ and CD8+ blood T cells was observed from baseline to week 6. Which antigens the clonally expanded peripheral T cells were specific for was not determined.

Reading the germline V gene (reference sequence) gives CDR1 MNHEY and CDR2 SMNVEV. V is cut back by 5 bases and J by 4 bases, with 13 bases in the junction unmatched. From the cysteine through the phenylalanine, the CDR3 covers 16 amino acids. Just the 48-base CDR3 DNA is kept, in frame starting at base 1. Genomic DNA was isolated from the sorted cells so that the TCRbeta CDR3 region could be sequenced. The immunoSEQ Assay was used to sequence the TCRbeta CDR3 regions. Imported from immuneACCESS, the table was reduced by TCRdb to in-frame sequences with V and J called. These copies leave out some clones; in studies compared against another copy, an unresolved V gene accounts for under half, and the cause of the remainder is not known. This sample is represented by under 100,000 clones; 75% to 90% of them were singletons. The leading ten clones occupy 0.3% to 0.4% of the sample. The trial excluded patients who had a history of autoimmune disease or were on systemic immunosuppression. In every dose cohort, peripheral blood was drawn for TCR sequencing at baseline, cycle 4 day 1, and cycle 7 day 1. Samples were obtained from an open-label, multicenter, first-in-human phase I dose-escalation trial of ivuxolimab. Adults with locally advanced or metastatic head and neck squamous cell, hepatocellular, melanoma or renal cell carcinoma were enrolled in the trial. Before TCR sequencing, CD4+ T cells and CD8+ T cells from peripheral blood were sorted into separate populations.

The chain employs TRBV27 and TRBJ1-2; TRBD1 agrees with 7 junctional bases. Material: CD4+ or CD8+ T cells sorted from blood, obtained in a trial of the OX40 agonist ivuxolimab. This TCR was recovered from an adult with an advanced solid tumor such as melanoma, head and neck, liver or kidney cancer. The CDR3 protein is CASSQTGVASSYGYTF. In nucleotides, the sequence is TGTGCCAGCAGTCAAACAGGGGTCGCTTCTTCCTATGGCTACACCTTC.